This TCR beta chain comes out of a study of control samples from healthy donors and cancer patients. This CDR3 comprises 13 residues. CDR1 and CDR2 from the germline V gene are SGHRS and YFSETQ. Unmatched junction bases numbered 3, after V lost 5 bases and J lost 6 bases. Assay: immunoSEQ multiplex PCR; the TCRdb copy retains only in-frame clones and omits some. Of 150,000 to 200,000 clones listed, over 85% were seen once; the top ten hold about 4%. V usage is TRBV5-1 and J usage is TRBJ1-4; 8 bases match TRBD1. The receptor comes from a woman aged 60-70 years in good health. Sequencing input: blood. The CDR3 DNA follows: TGCGCCAGCAGTATGACAGGGGATGAAAAACTGTTTTTT. This gives the protein CASSMTGDEKLFF. Full variable domain (outside the CDR3, taken from reference TRBV5-1 and TRBJ1-4): KAGVTQTPRYLIKTRGQQVTLSCSPISGHRSVSWYQQTPGQGLQFLFEYFSETQRNKGNFPGRFSGRQFSNSRSEMNVSTLELGDSALYLCASSMTGDEKLFFGSGTQLSVL.